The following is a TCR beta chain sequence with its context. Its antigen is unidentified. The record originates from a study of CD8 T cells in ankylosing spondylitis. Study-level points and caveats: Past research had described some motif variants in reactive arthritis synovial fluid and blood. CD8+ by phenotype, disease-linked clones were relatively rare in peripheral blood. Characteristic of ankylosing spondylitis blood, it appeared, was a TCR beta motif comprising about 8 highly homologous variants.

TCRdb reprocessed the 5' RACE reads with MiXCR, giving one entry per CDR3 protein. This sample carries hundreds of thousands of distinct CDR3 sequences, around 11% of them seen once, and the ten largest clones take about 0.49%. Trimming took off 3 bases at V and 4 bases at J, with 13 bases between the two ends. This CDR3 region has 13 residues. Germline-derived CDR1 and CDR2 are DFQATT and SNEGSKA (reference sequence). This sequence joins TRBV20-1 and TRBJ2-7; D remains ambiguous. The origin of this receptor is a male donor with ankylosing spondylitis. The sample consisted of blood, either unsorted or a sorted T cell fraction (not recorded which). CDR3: CSASNALQYEQYF. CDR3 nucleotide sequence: TGCAGTGCTAGCAACGCCCTCCAGTACGAGCAGTACTTC.